The 7 T cell receptor beta chains listed next were all sequenced from one sample in a study of T-cell reconstitution after alpha-beta-depleted transplantation in children. A library of TCRbeta sequences, prepared with unique molecular identifiers, was generated. One entry per CDR3 protein results from TCRdb running MiXCR on the PCR reads. The top ten hold roughly 6.9% of the sample, which has more than 90,000 distinct CDR3 sequences, about 8% seen once. The source material was PBMCs from the stem cell graft donor, sampled from the stem cell graft. All receptors come from a human donor who donated a stem cell graft to a child with congenital amegakaryocytic thrombocytopenia.

The rearrangement joins TRBV12-3 or TRBV12-4 to TRBJ1-5; D is ambiguous. The V end was cut by 7 bases, the J end by 7 bases, with 17 bases between. The CDR3 extends over 14 amino acids. CDR3 coding DNA: TGTGCCAGCACCCCCTCGGGTCACGGACAGCCCCAGCATTTT. Translating gives CASTPSGHGQPQHF.

This clonotype was recorded many times. The chain joins TRBV12-3 or TRBV12-4 to TRBJ1-2; maybe TRBD1 (6 bases). This CDR3 spans 15 amino acids. V was cut by 5 bases and J by 8 bases, with 21 bases left in between. The CDR3: CASSPDGGRIGGYTF. CDR3 coding DNA: TGTGCCAGCAGTCCGGATGGGGGGCGGATAGGGGGCTACACCTTC.

In its sample, this clonotype was seen many times. The chain recombines TRBV27 with TRBJ1-1; D gene ambiguous. The length of the CDR3 is 14 residues. Germline V gene sequence: CDR1 MNHEY, CDR2 SMNVEV (reference sequence). Trimming shortened V by 11 bases and J by 3 bases, and 19 bases separated the two germline ends. The CDR3 protein is CARSRVLGDTEAFF. CDR3 DNA sequence: TGTGCCCGGAGTCGTGTGCTCGGGGACACTGAAGCTTTCTTT.

This clonotype was detected many times. J is TRBJ1-1 and V is TRBV10-3, with 10 bases identical to TRBD1. Germline CDR1 reads ENHRY; CDR2 reads SYGVKD. CDR3 length equals 15 residues. The V segment lost 6 bases and the J segment 5 bases; nucleotides outside the gene matches: 9. The CDR3 sequence is CAIRPGTGVLTEAFF. In DNA, the CDR3 is TGTGCCATCAGGCCCGGGACAGGGGTACTTACTGAAGCTTTCTTT.

This clonotype was seen a few times. V is TRBV10-3 and J is TRBJ2-7; D possibly uses TRBD1 or TRBD2 (5 bases each). V lost 3 bases and J lost 3, with 12 bases in between. This CDR3 is 14 amino acids long. Germline lookup yields CDR1 ENHRY and CDR2 SYGVKD. CDR3 amino acids: CAISDIGTGYEQYF. Written as DNA, the CDR3 is TGTGCCATCAGTGACATCGGGACCGGCTACGAGCAGTACTTC.

This clonotype was counted at least ten times. V and J are TRBV4-1 and TRBJ1-2; D not resolved. This CDR3 is 15 amino acids long. Trimming took 0 bases from V and 4 from J, leaving 12 bases between them. CDR1 is MGHRA, CDR2 YSYEKL, per germline. CDR3 nucleotide sequence: TGCGCCAGCAGCCAAGAGCGAGCCGACGCCTATGGCTACACCTTC. Its protein product is CASSQERADAYGYTF.

This clonotype was seen at least ten times. J is TRBJ1-6 and V is TRBV9; D is uncertain. V shed 0 bases and J shed 8 bases, with 6 bases lying between them. CDR1 is SGDLS and CDR2 is YYNGEE in the germline V gene. The CDR3 is 13 amino acids. The CDR3 region is CASSVDEYSPLHF. In DNA form, the CDR3 reads TGTGCCAGCAGCGTAGACGAGTATTCACCCCTCCACTTT.